This T cell receptor beta chain was recorded in a study of CD8+ T cells in alopecia areata. General study findings and limits: Tissue-resident alphabeta T cells belonging to normal skin likewise get sequenced within scalp specimens.

To note about this clone: As yet, its antigen is unknown.

RNA extraction was followed by reverse transcription into cDNA, which acted as the sequencing template. Some clones are missing from TCRdb's copy, which holds only in-frame ones; the method was immunoSEQ multiplex PCR. This sample yields 6,000 to 8,500 clones, of which 71% are seen a single time; approximately 2.7% belongs to the top ten. CD4+ cells underwent sorting into CD25+CD127- cells for several patients. From PBMCs, CD4+ and CD8+ T cells were sorted. Deletions cut 1 base from V and 5 bases from J, with 14 bases between. The germline gives CDR1 SGHTA, CDR2 FQGNSA. CDR3 length: 16 residues. This TCR was recovered from a human donor with alopecia areata. V usage is TRBV7-2 and J usage is TRBJ2-2, with no clear D. Input material: CD4+ Tregs sorted from blood. CDR3 coding DNA: TGTGCCAGCAGCTTAGTAGGAGTTCTGGGGACCGGGGAGCTGTTTTTT. Protein sequence: CASSLVGVLGTGELFF.